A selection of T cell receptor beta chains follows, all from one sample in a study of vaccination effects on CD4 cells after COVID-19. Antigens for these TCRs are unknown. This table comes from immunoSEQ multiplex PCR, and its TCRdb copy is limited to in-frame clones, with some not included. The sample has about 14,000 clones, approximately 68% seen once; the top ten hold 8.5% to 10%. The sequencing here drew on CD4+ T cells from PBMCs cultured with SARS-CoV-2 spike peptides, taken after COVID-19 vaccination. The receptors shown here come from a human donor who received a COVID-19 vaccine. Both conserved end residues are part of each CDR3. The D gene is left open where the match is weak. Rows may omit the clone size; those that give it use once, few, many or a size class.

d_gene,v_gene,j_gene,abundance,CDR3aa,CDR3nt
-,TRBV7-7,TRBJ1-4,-,CASSARDAQEREKLFF,TGTGCTAGCAGCGCGCGGGACGCCCAAGAGCGTGAAAAACTGTTTTTT
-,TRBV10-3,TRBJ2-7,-,CAISEFSSYEQYF,TGTGCCATCAGTGAGTTCTCCTCCTACGAGCAGTACTTC
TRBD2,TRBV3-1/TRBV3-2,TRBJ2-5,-,CASSQGAGQETQYF,TGTGCCAGCAGCCAAGGAGCGGGGCAAGAGACCCAGTACTTC
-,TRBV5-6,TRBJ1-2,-,CASSLDTGYGYTF,TGTGCCAGCAGCTTGGATACAGGGTATGGCTACACCTTC
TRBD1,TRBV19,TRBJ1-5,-,CASSVDRGRKHF,TGTGCCAGTAGTGTCGACAGGGGACGAAAGCATTTT
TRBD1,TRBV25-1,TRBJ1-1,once,CASEGQGRDRVTEAFF,TGTGCCAGCGAGGGCCAAGGGCGGGACAGAGTCACTGAAGCTTTCTTT
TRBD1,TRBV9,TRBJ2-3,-,CASSGRDRKVADTQYF,TGTGCCAGCAGCGGCCGGGACAGGAAGGTCGCAGATACGCAGTATTTT
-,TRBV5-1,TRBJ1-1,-,CASSQGPENTEAFF,TGCGCCAGCAGCCAGGGGCCCGAGAACACTGAAGCTTTCTTT
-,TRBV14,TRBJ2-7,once,CASSRKHRPEATYEQYF,TGTGCCAGCAGCCGAAAACATCGACCCGAAGCCACCTACGAGCAGTACTTC
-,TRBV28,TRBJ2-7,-,CASSLRTREQYF,TGTGCCAGCAGTTTAAGAACCCGCGAGCAGTACTTC